This T cell receptor beta chain is from a study of blood T cell repertoires in COVID-19. At the level of the study: Some COVID-19 samples were acute and others convalescent; all came from the United States, Italy and Spain.

In the authors' methods: Estimation of nucleated cell counts relied on the amplification of reference gene primers. Profiled with immunoSEQ multiplex PCR; TCRdb holds only in-frame clones, not every one. Clone size and the V and J calls come from that table; the DNA yielded D and trimming. This table holds around 99,000 clones, 79% found once. The CDR3 totals 14 residues. V lost 2 bases and J lost 2, with 9 bases in between. The V gene's germline CDR1 is SGHNT and CDR2 YYREEE (reference sequence). The chain combines TRBV5-4 with TRBJ2-3; TRBD2 is a possible D gene (5 bases). The receptor was derived from an elderly woman with active or convalescent COVID-19. The specimen sequenced was peripheral blood. The CDR3, as DNA: TGTGCCAGCAGCTTCTTAGCGAACACAGATACGCAGTATTTT. It translates to CASSFLANTDTQYF.